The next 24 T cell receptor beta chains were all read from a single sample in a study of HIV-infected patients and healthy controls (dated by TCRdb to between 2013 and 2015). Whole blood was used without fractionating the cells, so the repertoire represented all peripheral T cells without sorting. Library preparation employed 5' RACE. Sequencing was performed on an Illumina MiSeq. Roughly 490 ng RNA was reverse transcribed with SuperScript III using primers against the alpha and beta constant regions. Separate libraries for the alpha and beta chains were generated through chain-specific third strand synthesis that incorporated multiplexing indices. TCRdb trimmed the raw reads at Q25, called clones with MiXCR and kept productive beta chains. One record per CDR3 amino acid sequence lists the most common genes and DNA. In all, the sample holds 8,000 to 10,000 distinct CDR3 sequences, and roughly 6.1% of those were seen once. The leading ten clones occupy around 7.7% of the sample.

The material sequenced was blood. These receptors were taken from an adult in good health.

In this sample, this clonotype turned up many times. CDR3 residues: CSVSPSGGEEQYF. In nucleotides, the CDR3 is TGCAGCGTTTCGCCTAGCGGGGGGGAAGAGCAGTACTTC. The chain carries TRBV29-1 and TRBJ2-7, with 12 bases lining up with TRBD2. The V gene end was trimmed by 5 bases and the J gene end by 7 bases; junction bases not matched to a gene: 6. This CDR3 comprises 13 residues. The germline CDR1 and CDR2 sequences are SQVTM and ANQGSEA.

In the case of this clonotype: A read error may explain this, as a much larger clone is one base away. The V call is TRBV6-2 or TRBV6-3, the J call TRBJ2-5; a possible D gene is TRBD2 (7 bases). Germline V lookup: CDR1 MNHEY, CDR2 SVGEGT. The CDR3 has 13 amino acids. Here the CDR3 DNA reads TGTGCCAGCAGTCGAGCGGGACAAGAGATCCAGTACTTC. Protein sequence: CASSRAGQEIQYF.

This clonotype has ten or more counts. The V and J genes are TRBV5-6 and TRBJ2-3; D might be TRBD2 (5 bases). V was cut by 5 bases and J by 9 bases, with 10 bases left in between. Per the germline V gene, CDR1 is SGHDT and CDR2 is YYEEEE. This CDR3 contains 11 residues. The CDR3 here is CASSSRGTQYF. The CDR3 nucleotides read TGTGCCAGCAGTTCGAGAGGGACGCAGTATTTT.

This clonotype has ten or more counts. Here the CDR3 DNA reads TGTGCCAGCAGCCCACCCATGGGGCCCCAAGAGACCCAGTACTTC. This codes for CASSPPMGPQETQYF. V gene TRBV7-2 combines with J gene TRBJ2-5, with D perhaps TRBD1 (5 bases). The CDR3 runs 15 residues. Germline V CDR1 and CDR2: SGHTA, FQGNSA. With 5 bases removed from V and 1 base from J, the gap between germline ends came to 14 bases.

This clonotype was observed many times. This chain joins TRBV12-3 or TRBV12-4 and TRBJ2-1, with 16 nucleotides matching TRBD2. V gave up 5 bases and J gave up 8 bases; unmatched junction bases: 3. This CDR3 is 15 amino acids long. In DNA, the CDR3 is TGTGCCAGCAGTGTGGGACTAGCGGGAGGGGATGAGCAGTTCTTC. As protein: CASSVGLAGGDEQFF.

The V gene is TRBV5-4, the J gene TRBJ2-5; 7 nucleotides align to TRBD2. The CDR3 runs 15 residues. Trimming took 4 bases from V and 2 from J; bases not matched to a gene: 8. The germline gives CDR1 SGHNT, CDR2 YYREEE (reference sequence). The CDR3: CASSPRGGSQETQYF. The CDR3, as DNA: TGTGCCAGCAGCCCTAGAGGCGGGAGTCAAGAGACCCAGTACTTC.

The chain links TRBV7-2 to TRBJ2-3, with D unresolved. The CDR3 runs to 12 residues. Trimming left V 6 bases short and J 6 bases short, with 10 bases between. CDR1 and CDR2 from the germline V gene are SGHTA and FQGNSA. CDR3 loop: CASRLESDTQYF. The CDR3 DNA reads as TGTGCCAGCAGACTTGAGAGCGATACGCAGTATTTT.

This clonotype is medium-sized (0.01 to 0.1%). The CDR3: CASSRGHTSYNEQFF. The DNA for the CDR3 is TGTGCCAGCAGCCGAGGACATACTTCCTACAATGAGCAGTTCTTC. The chain has TRBV4-2 and TRBJ2-1, with a tentative D call TRBD1 (5 bases). V was clipped by 4 bases and J by 1 base, with 11 bases between them. The CDR3 sequence is 15 residues long. Germline CDR1 is LGHNA and CDR2 is YNFKEQ.

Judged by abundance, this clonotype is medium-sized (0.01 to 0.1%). CDR3 amino acids: CASSRQAAGANVLTF. As DNA, the CDR3 is TGTGCCAGCAGCCGACAGGCGGCTGGGGCCAACGTCCTGACTTTC. The chain joins TRBV7-6 to TRBJ2-6, with D maybe TRBD1 (6 bases). Germline V gene data show CDR1 as SGHVS and CDR2 as FNYEAQ. Trimming took 5 bases from V and 2 from J, leaving 10 bases between them. This CDR3 contains 15 residues.

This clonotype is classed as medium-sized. The CDR3, as DNA: TGTGCCAGCAGCTTGGTGGCGGACAGGGAACAGTTCTTC. Translating gives CASSLVADREQFF. This chain connects TRBV5-6 to TRBJ2-1; 8 bases are shared with TRBD1. Germline V gene lookup returns CDR1 SGHDT and CDR2 YYEEEE. The junction had 6 bases not matched to a gene; V was cut back by 0 bases and J by 13 bases. The length of the CDR3 is 13 residues.

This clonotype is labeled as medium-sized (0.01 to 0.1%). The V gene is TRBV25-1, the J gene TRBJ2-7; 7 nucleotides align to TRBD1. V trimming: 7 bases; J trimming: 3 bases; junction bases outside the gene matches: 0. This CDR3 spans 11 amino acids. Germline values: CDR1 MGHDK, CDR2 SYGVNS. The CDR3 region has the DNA TGTGCCAGCACAGGGGGCTACGAGCAGTACTTC. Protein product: CASTGGYEQYF.

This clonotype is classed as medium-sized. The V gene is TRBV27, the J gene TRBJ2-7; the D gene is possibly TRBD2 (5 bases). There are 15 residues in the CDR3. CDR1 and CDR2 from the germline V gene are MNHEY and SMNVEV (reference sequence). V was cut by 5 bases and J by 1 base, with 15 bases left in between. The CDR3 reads CASSRLGGFSYEQYF. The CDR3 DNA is TGTGCCAGCAGTCGACTCGGCGGGTTTTCCTACGAGCAGTACTTC.

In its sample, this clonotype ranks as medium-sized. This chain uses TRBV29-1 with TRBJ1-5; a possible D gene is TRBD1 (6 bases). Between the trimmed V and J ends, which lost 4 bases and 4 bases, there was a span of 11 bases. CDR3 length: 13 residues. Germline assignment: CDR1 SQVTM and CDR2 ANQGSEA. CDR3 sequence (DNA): TGCAGCGTTGCCGACAGGCATAATCAGCCCCAGCATTTT. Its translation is CSVADRHNQPQHF.

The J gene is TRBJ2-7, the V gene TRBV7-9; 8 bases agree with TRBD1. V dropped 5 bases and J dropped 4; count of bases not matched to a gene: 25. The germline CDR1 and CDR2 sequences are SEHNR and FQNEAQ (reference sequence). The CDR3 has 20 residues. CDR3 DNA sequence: TGTGCCAGCAGCCAAGCCATACGGGCCCTCTCCGAGACAGGGGTTTACGAGCAGTACTTC. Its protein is CASSQAIRALSETGVYEQYF. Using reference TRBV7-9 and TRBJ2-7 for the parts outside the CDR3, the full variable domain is DTGVSQNPRHKITKRGQNVTFRCDPISEHNRLYWYRQTLGQGPEFLTYFQNEAQLEKSRLLSDRFSAERPKGSFSTLEIQRTEQGDSAMYLCASSQAIRALSETGVYEQYFGPGTRLTVT.

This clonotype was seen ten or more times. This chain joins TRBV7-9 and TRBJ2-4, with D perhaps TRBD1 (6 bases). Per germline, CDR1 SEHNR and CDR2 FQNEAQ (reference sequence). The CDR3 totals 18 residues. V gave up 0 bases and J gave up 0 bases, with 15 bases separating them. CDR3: CASSLALGQYIAKNIQYF. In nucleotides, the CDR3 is TGTGCCAGCAGCTTAGCCCTTGGACAGTACATAGCCAAAAACATTCAGTACTTC.

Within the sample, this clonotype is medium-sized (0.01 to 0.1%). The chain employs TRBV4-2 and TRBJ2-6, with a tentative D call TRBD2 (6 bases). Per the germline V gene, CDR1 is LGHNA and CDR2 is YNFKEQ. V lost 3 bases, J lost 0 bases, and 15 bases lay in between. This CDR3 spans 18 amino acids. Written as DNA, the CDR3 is TGTGCCAGCAGCCAGCCAGGCGGGGTGACCTCTGGGGCCAACGTCCTGACTTTC. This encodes CASSQPGGVTSGANVLTF.

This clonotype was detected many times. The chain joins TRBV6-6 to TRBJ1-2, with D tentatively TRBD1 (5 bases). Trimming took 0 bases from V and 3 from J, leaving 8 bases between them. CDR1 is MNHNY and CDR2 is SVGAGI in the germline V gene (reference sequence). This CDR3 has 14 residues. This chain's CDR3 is CASSYSLGDYGYTF. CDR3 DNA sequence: TGTGCCAGCAGTTACTCGTTGGGGGACTATGGCTACACCTTC.

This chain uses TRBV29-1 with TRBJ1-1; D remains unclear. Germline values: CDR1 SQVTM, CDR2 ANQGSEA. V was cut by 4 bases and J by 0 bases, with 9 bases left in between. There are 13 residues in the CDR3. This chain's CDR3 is CSVAFTVNTEAFF. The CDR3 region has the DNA TGCAGCGTTGCGTTTACAGTGAACACTGAAGCTTTCTTT.

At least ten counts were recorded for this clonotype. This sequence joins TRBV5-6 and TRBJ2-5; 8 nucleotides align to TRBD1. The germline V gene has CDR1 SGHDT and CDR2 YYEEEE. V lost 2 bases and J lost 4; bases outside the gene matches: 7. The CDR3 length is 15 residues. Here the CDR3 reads CASSFGQGVVETQYF. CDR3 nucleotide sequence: TGTGCCAGCAGCTTCGGACAGGGAGTTGTAGAGACCCAGTACTTC.

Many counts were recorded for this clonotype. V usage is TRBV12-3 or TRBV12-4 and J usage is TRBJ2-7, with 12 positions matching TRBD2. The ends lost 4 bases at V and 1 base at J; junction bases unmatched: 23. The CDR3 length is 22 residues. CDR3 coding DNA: TGTGCCAGCAGTTCCGCCCGTACCGAAACTAGCGGGAGGAACGTCAGGTCCTACGAGCAGTACTTC. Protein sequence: CASSSARTETSGRNVRSYEQYF.

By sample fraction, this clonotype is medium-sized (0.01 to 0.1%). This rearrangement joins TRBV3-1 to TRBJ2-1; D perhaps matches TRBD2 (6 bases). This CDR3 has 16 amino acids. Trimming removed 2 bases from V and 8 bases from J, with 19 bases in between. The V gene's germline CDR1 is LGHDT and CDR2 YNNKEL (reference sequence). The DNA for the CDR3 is TGTGCCAGCAGCCAAAGGACGACTAGTCATAGCGATGAGCAGTTCTTC. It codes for CASSQRTTSHSDEQFF.

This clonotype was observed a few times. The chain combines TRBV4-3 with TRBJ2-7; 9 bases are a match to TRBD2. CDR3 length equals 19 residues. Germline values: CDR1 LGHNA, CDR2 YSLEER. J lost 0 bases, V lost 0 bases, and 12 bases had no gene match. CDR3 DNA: TGCGCCAGCAGCCAAGATAGAGTGGCTAGCGGGACACGCTCCTACGAGCAGTACTTC. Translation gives CASSQDRVASGTRSYEQYF.

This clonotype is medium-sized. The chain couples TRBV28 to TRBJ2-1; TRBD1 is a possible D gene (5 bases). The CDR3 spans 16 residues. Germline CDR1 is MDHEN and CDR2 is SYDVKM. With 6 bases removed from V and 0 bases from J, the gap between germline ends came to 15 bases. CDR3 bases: TGTGCCAGCAGCCGCGGACATACTGGCTCCTACAATGAGCAGTTCTTC. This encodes CASSRGHTGSYNEQFF.

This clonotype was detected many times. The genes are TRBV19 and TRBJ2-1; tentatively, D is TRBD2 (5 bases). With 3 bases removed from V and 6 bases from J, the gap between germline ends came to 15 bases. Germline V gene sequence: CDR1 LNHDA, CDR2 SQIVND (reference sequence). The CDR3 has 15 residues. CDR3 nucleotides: TGTGCCAGTAGTATGGAGGCCGGGATGGTCAATGAGCAGTTCTTC. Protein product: CASSMEAGMVNEQFF.